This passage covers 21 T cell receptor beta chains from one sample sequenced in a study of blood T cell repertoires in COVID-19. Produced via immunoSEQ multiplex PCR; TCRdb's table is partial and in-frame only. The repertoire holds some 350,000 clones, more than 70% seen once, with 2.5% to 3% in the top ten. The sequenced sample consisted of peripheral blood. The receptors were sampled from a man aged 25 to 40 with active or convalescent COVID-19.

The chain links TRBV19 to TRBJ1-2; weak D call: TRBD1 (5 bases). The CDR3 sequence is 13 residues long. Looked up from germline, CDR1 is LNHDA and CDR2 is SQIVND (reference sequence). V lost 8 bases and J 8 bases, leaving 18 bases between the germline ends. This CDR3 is CASGPGLSGGYTF. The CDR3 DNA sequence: TGTGCCAGTGGCCCGGGACTCTCTGGCGGCTACACCTTC. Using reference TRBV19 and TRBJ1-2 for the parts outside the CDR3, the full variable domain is DGGITQSPKYLFRKEGQNVTLSCEQNLNHDAMYWYRQDPGQGLRLIYYSQIVNDFQKGDIAEGYSVSREKKESFPLTVTSAQKNPTAFYLCASGPGLSGGYTFGSGTRLTVV.

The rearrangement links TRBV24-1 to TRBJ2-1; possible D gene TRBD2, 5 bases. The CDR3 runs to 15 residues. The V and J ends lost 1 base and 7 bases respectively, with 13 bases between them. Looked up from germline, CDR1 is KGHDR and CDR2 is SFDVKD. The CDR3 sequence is CATSDLYGSRNEQFF. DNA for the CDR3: TGTGCCACCAGTGATTTATATGGGAGTAGAAATGAGCAGTTCTTC.

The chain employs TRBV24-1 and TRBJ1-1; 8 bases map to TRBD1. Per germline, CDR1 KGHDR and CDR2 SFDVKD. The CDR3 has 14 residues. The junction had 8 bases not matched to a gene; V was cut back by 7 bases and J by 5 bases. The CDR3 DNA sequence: TGTGCCACCAGATCGGACAGGGATGGTACTGAAGCTTTCTTT. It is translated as CATRSDRDGTEAFF.

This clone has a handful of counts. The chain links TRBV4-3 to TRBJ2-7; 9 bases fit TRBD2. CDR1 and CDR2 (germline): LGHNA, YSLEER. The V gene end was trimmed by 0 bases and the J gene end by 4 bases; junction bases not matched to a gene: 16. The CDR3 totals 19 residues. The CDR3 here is CASSQDWSRSTSGLYEQYF. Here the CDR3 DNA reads TGCGCCAGCAGCCAAGATTGGAGTCGGTCGACTAGCGGACTGTACGAGCAGTACTTC.

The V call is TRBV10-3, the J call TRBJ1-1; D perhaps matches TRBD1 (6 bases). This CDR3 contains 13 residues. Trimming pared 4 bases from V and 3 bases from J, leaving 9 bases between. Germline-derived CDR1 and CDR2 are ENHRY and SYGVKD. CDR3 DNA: TGTGCCATCAGTGTGCGACAGGACACTGAAGCTTTCTTT. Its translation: CAISVRQDTEAFF.

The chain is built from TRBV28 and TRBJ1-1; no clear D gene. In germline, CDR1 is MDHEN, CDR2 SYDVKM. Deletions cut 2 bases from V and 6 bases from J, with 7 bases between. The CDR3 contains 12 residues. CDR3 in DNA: TGTGCCAGCAGTTTAGAGGTGCCTGAAGCTTTCTTT. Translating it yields CASSLEVPEAFF.

Written as DNA, the CDR3 is TGTGCCAGCAGCCGCGCGGTGAGCTCTGGAAACACCATATATTTT. The encoded protein is CASSRAVSSGNTIYF. The chain couples TRBV11-3 to TRBJ1-3; D is uncertain. Germline CDR1 reads SGHNT; CDR2 reads YENEEA. The CDR3 extends over 15 amino acids. V was trimmed by 5 bases and J by 0 bases, leaving 11 bases between them.

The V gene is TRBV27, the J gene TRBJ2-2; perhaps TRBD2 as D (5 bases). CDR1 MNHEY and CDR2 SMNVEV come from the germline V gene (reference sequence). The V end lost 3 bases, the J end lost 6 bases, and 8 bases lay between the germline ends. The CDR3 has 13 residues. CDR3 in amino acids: CASSFQRAGELFF. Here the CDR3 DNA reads TGTGCCAGCAGTTTTCAGAGGGCCGGGGAGCTGTTTTTT.

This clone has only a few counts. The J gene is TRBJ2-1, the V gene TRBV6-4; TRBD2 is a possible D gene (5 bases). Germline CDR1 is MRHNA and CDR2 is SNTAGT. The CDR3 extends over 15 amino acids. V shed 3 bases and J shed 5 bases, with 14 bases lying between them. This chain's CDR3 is CASSELAGPNNEQFF. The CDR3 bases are TGTGCCAGCAGTGAACTGGCGGGCCCCAACAATGAGCAGTTCTTC.

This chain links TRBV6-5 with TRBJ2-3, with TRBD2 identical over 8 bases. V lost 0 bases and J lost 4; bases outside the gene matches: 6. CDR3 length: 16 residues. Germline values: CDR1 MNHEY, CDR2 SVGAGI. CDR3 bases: TGTGCCAGCAGTTACTCGTACGGGAGGGCCGCAGATACGCAGTATTTT. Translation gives CASSYSYGRAADTQYF.

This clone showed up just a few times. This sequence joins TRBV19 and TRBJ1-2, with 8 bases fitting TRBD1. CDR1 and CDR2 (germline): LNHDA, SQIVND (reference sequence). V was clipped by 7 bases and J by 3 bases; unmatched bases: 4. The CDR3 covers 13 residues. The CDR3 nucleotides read TGTGCCAGTACTGAGGACAGGGACTATGGCTACACCTTC. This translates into CASTEDRDYGYTF.

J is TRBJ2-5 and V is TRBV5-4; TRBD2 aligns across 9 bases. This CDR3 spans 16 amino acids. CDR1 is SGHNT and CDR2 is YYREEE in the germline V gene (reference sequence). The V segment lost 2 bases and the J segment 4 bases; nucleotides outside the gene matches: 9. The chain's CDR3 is CASSFRAGGVGETQYF. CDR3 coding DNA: TGTGCCAGCAGCTTTCGGGCGGGAGGGGTAGGAGAGACCCAGTACTTC.

Written as DNA, the CDR3 is TGTGCCAGCAGCTTACAGGGTGGCACCGGGGAGCTGTTTTTT. Translation: CASSLQGGTGELFF. V is TRBV11-2 and J is TRBJ2-2, with D perhaps TRBD1 (5 bases). Per the germline V gene, CDR1 is SGHAT and CDR2 is FQNNGV. The CDR3 extends over 14 amino acids. The V and J ends lost 2 bases and 4 bases respectively, with 8 bases between them.

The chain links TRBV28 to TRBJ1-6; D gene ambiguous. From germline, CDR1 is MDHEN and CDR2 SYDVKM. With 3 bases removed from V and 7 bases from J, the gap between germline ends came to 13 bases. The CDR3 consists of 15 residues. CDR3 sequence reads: CASSFRGTLNSPLHF. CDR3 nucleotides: TGTGCCAGCAGTTTCCGCGGCACACTAAATTCACCCCTCCACTTT.

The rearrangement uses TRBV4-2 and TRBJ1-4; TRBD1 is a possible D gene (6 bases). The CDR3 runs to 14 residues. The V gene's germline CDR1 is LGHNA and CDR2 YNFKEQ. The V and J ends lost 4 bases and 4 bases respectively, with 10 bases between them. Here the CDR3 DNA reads TGTGCCAGCAGCCCGGACAGCCTTAATGAAAAACTGTTTTTT. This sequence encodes CASSPDSLNEKLFF.

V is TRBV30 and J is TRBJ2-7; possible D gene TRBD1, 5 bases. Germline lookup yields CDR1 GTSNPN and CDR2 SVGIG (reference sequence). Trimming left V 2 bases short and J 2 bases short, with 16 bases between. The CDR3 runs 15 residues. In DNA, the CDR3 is TGTGCCTGGAGTACCCAGGGCGCTGGGGCCTACGAGCAGTACTTC. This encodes CAWSTQGAGAYEQYF.

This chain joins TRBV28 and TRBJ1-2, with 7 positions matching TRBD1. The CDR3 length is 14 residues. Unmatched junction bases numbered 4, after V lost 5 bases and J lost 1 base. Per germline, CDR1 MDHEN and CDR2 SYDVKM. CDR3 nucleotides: TGTGCCAGCAGTCTCGGGACAGTTAACTATGGCTACACCTTC. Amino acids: CASSLGTVNYGYTF.

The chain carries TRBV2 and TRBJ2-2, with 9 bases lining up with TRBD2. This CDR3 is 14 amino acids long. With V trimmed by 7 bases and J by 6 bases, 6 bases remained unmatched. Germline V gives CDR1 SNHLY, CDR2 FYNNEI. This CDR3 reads CASNSGRGAGELFF. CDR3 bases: TGTGCCAGCAATAGCGGGAGAGGTGCCGGGGAGCTGTTTTTT.

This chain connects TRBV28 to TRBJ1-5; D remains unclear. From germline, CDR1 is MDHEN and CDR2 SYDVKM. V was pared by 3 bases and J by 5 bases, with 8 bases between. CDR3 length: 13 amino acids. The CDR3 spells CASSLRGDQPQHF. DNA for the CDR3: TGTGCCAGCAGTTTGCGGGGTGATCAGCCCCAGCATTTT.

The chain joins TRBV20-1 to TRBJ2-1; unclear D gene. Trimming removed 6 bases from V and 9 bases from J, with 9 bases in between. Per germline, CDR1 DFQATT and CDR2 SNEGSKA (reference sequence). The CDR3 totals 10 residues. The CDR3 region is CSALRGEQFF. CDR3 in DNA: TGCAGTGCCCTTAGAGGTGAGCAGTTCTTC.

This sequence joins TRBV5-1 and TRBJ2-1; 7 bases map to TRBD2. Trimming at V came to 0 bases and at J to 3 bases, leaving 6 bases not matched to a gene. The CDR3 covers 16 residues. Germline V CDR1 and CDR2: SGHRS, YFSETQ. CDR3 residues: CASSLDGSSGYNEQFF. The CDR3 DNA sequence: TGCGCCAGCAGCTTGGACGGTTCTAGCGGCTACAATGAGCAGTTCTTC.